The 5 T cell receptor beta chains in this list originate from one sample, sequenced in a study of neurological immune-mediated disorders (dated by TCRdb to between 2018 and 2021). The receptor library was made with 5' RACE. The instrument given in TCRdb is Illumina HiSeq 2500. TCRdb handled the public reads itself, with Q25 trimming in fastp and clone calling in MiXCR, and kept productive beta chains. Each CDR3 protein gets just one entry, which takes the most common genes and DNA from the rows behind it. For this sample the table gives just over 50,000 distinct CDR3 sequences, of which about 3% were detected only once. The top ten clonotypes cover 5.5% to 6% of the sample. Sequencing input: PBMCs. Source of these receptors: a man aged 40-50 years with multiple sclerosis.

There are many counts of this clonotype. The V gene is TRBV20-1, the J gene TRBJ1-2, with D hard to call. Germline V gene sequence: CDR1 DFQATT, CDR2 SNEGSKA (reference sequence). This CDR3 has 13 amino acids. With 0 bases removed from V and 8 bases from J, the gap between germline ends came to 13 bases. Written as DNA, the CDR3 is TGCAGTGCTAGAGATCAGCCAGAGAACGGCTACACCTTC. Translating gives CSARDQPENGYTF.

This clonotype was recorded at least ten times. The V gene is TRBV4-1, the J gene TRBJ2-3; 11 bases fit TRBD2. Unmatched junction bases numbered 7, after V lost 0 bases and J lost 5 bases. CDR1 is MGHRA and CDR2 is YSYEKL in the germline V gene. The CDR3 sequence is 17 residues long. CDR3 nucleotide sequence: TGCGCCAGCAGCCAAGATGCTAGCGGGGGGTTAGTAGATACGCAGTATTTT. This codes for CASSQDASGGLVDTQYF.

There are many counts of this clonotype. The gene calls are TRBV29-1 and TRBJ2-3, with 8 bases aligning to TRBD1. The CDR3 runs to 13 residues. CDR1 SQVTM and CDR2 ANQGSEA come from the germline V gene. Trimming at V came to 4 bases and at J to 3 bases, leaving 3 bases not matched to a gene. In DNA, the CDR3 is TGCAGCGTTGTCGGACAGGGAACAGATACGCAGTATTTT. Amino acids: CSVVGQGTDTQYF.

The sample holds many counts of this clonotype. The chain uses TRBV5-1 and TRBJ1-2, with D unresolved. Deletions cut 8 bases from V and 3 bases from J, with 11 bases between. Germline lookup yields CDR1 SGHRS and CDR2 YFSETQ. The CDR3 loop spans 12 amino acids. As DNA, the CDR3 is TGCGCCAGTACAGATTCTGACTATGGCTACACCTTC. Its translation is CASTDSDYGYTF.

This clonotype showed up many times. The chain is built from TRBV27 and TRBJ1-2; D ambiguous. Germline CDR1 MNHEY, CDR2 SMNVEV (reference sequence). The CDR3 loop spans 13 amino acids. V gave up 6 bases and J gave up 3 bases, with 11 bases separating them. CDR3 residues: CASRLSGDYGYTF. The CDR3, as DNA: TGTGCCAGCAGATTAAGCGGGGACTATGGCTACACCTTC.